These 14 T cell receptor beta chains originate from one sample sequenced in a study of PD-1 and CTLA-4 blockade in melanoma. Only in-frame clones appear in the TCRdb table, and some are missing; sequencing was by immunoSEQ multiplex PCR. The sample includes about 16,000 clones, around three quarters seen only once; the top ten take 11% to 15%. Sequenced here: CD8+ T cells from peripheral blood, sampled from a patient given anti-PD-1 treatment. Receptor source: a human donor with melanoma.

A few counts support this clone. V gene TRBV25-1 combines with J gene TRBJ2-3, with D possibly TRBD2 on 5 matching bases. The CDR3 is 17 amino acids. Germline values: CDR1 MGHDK, CDR2 SYGVNS. Deletions cut 3 bases from V and 6 bases from J, with 22 bases between. The CDR3 DNA reads TGTGCCAGCAGTGACCTGTTGGTGGAGGCGACGGGCGATACGCAGTATTTT. Protein sequence: CASSDLLVEATGDTQYF. Combining the CDR3 with reference TRBV25-1 and TRBJ2-3 gives the whole variable domain EADIYQTPRYLVIGTGKKITLECSQTMGHDKMYWYQQDPGMELHLIHYSYGVNSTEKGDLSSESTVSRIRTEHFPLTLESARPSHTSQYLCASSDLLVEATGDTQYFGPGTRLTVL.

V and J are TRBV18 and TRBJ2-1; 9 nucleotides line up with TRBD2. Germline V gene data show CDR1 as KGHSH and CDR2 as LQKENI. The J segment lost 0 bases and the V segment lost 6 bases, leaving 6 bases of the junction unmatched. CDR3 size: 16 residues. The CDR3 region is CASSPLSGSSYNEQFF. The CDR3 DNA reads as TGTGCCAGCTCTCCTCTTAGCGGGAGCTCCTACAATGAGCAGTTCTTC.

This clone occurred a few times. The chain has TRBV7-8 and TRBJ2-7; D is unclear. This CDR3 region has 13 residues. The ends were cut back, 3 bases at V and 1 base at J, with 7 bases in the middle. Per the germline V gene, CDR1 is SGHVS and CDR2 is FQNEAQ. Here the CDR3 reads CASSFDASYEQYF. CDR3 nucleotides: TGTGCCAGCAGCTTTGACGCATCCTACGAGCAGTACTTC.

This clone has just a few counts. The rearrangement joins TRBV2 to TRBJ2-7; 8 bases line up with TRBD2. The CDR3 covers 13 residues. Germline V gene lookup returns CDR1 SNHLY and CDR2 FYNNEI. V shed 10 bases and J 2 bases; nucleotides not matched to a gene: 7. The CDR3 region is CAIRRGATYEQYF. CDR3 DNA: TGTGCCATTAGGCGGGGGGCGACCTACGAGCAGTACTTC.

The chain is built from TRBV6-5 and TRBJ2-7, with D hard to call. Between the trimmed V and J ends, which lost 0 bases and 4 bases, there was a span of 7 bases. In germline, CDR1 is MNHEY, CDR2 SVGAGI. The CDR3 totals 13 residues. The CDR3: CASSYSPSYEQYF. CDR3 DNA: TGTGCCAGCAGTTACTCACCCTCGTACGAGCAGTACTTC.

The genes are TRBV5-1 and TRBJ1-1; 11 bases align to TRBD1. Germline CDR1 SGHRS, CDR2 YFSETQ. V lost 4 bases, J lost 3 bases, and 8 bases stayed unmatched. This CDR3 has 16 residues. The CDR3 DNA reads TGCGCCAGCAGCCTTGGGACAGGGGGTTTGTACACTGAAGCTTTCTTT. Amino acids: CASSLGTGGLYTEAFF. Full variable domain (missing parts from reference TRBV5-1 and TRBJ1-1): KAGVTQTPRYLIKTRGQQVTLSCSPISGHRSVSWYQQTPGQGLQFLFEYFSETQRNKGNFPGRFSGRQFSNSRSEMNVSTLELGDSALYLCASSLGTGGLYTEAFFGQGTRLTVV.

The chain joins TRBV6-5 to TRBJ1-1, with D perhaps TRBD1 (6 bases). The length of the CDR3 is 14 residues. With 8 bases removed from V and 5 bases from J, the gap between germline ends came to 18 bases. In germline, CDR1 is MNHEY, CDR2 SVGAGI. CDR3 sequence: CASHLGGGGTEAFF. DNA of the CDR3: TGTGCCAGCCACCTGGGCGGGGGCGGGACTGAAGCTTTCTTT.

The CDR3 region is CASGLERLGEQYF. The CDR3 coding sequence is TGTGCTAGTGGTTTAGAAAGGCTCGGCGAGCAGTACTTC. The gene calls are TRBV12-5 and TRBJ2-7; D gene ambiguous. Germline loops: CDR1 LGHNT, CDR2 FRNRAP. This CDR3 spans 13 amino acids. The V end lost 3 bases, the J end lost 6 bases, and 12 bases lay between the germline ends.

On this clone: This CDR3 fails to terminate in the conserved phenylalanine or tryptophan, so it likely reflects a read error. The DNA is left out, because the CDR3 cannot be placed on it with certainty; the CDR3 is given as TCRdb lists it. The gene calls are TRBV30 and TRBJ1-1. The CDR3 is 10 residues long, counting both termini. Germline V gene data show CDR1 as GTSNPN and CDR2 as SVGIG (reference sequence). The CDR3: CAWSPLLPPL.

This sequence joins TRBV24-1 and TRBJ2-7; 7 bases agree with TRBD1. Germline CDR1 reads KGHDR; CDR2 reads SFDVKD. After removal of 4 bases from V and 4 bases from J, the junction contained 6 bases not matched to a gene. The CDR3 runs to 14 residues. CDR3 nucleotides: TGTGCCACCAGTGACCGGGACAGCCGATACGAGCAGTACTTC. Translated: CATSDRDSRYEQYF.

The table lists this clone with a few counts. This chain joins TRBV7-9 and TRBJ1-2; the D is unclear. The V end lost 4 bases, the J end lost 1 base, and 10 bases lay between the germline ends. CDR3 size: 14 residues. The V gene's germline CDR1 is SEHNR and CDR2 FQNEAQ (reference sequence). The CDR3 region has the DNA TGTGCCAGCAGCTCCGGACTGATTAACTATGGCTACACCTTC. Translated: CASSSGLINYGYTF.

This clone was detected only a few times. Additional DNA sequences in this sample encode the identical CDR3. This chain links TRBV6-5 with TRBJ2-3; 11 bases line up with TRBD2. This CDR3 has 15 residues. Germline assignment: CDR1 MNHEY and CDR2 SVGAGI. Trimming removed 0 bases from V and 6 bases from J; junction bases left unmatched: 2. The chain's CDR3 is CASSYSGTSGDTQYF. CDR3 DNA: TGTGCCAGCAGTTACTCTGGGACTAGCGGTGATACGCAGTATTTT.

CDR3 loop: CASSLFTGSYEQYF. The DNA of the CDR3 is TGCGCCAGCAGCCTCTTTACGGGGTCCTACGAGCAGTACTTC. This chain links TRBV4-1 with TRBJ2-7; D perhaps matches TRBD2 (5 bases). The V and J ends lost 4 bases and 1 base respectively, with 11 bases between them. The CDR3 covers 14 residues. Germline V gene data show CDR1 as MGHRA and CDR2 as YSYEKL.

The genes are TRBV12-3 or TRBV12-4 and TRBJ1-2; D may be TRBD1 (6 bases). The CDR3 runs to 13 residues. V was trimmed by 6 bases and J by 8 bases, leaving 16 bases between them. The CDR3 loop reads CASSPNRVEGYTF. CDR3 in DNA: TGTGCCAGCAGCCCGAACAGGGTTGAGGGCTACACCTTC.